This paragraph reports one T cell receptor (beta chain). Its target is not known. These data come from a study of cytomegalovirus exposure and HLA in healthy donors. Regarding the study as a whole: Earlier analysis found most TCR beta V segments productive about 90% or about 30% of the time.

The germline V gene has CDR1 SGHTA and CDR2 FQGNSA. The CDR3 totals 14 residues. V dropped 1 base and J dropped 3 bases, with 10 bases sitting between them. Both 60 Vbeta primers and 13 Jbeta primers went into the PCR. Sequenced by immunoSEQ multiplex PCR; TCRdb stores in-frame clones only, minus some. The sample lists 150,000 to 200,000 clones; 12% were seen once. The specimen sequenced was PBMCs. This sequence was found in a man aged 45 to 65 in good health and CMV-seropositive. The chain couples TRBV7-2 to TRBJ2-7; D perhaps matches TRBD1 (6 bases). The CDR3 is CASSLGGQGYEQYF. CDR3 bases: TGTGCCAGCAGCTTAGGGGGGCAGGGCTACGAGCAGTACTTC.